The sequence of this TCR beta chain was determined in a study of T cells in localized non-small cell lung cancer. Notes on the study in general: A raised T cell density in blood coincided with lengthier overall survival. When the top 100 tumor clones were examined, a median roughly 62 of them also appeared in the adjacent lung, which was paired and uninvolved. In uninvolved adjacent lung, T cell clonality reached its highest value, exceeding tumor.

As concerns this clone: Its target is not known.

Only in-frame clones appear in the TCRdb table, and some are missing; sequencing was by immunoSEQ multiplex PCR. The data contain under 95,000 clones, 70% to 90% of them singletons. J lost 3 bases, V lost 7 bases, and 14 bases had no gene match. Per the germline V gene, CDR1 is MNHEY and CDR2 is SMNVEV (reference sequence). This CDR3 comprises 16 residues. This specimen was peripheral blood, taken before any cancer treatment. This clonotype was sampled from an older female donor with stage I lung adenocarcinoma. The rearrangement uses TRBV27 and TRBJ1-1, with TRBD1 matching 7 bases. CDR3 in DNA: TGTGCCAGCATCAGTAGGGGGCCGGCTCAATACACTGAAGCTTTCTTT. This gives the protein CASISRGPAQYTEAFF.